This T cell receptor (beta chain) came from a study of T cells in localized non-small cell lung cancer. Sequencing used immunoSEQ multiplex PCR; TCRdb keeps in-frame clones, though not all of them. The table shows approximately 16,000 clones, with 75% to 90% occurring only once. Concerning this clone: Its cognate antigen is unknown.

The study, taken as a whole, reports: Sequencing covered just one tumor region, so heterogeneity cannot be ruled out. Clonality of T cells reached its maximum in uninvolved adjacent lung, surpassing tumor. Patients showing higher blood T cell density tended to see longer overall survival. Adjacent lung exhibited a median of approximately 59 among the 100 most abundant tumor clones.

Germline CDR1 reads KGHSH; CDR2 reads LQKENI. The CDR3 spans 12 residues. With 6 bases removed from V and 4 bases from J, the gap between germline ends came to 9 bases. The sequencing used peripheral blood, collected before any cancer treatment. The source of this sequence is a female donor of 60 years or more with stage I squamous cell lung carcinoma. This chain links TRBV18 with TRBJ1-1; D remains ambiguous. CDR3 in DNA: TGTGCCAGCTCCCCAGAGGGCACTGAAGCTTTCTTT. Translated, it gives CASSPEGTEAFF.